Shown below are 20 T cell receptor beta chains from a single sample sequenced in a study of shared clonotypes between healthy human individuals. Generated by immunoSEQ multiplex PCR, the TCRdb table keeps only in-frame clones and is missing some. The sample holds some 2.3 million clones, roughly 93% seen once. Sequencing was done on a sample of naive CD4+ T cells from PBMCs. Subset reported: CD45RA+ positively selected. The receptors originated from a man younger than 30 in good health. Some clones in this sample may be carry-over from other donors' samples.

The chain employs TRBV7-9 and TRBJ2-7; D is perhaps TRBD1 or TRBD2 (6 bases each). This CDR3 spans 17 amino acids. The V gene lost 5 bases and the J gene lost 2 bases, with 22 bases spanning the gap. The germline V gene has CDR1 SEHNR and CDR2 FQNEAQ (reference sequence). The CDR3 DNA reads TGTGCCAGCAGCCGCGGAGGGGGAGGTAGTTGGCCCTACGAGCAGTACTTC. As protein: CASSRGGGGSWPYEQYF.

This chain uses TRBV5-1 with TRBJ2-5; D might be TRBD2 (6 bases). Deletions cut 3 bases from V and 8 bases from J, with 17 bases between. Germline CDR1 and CDR2: SGHRS and YFSETQ. The CDR3 contains 14 residues. The CDR3 bases are TGCGCCAGCAGCTCCGGGACTGAGTTTGGTACCCAGTACTTC. Translated: CASSSGTEFGTQYF.

The rearrangement links TRBV5-1 to TRBJ2-5, with a tentative D call TRBD1 (7 bases). V shed 4 bases and J shed 4 bases, with 14 bases lying between them. The V gene's germline CDR1 is SGHRS and CDR2 YFSETQ. This CDR3 region has 14 residues. Here the CDR3 reads CASSAGQPGETQYF. CDR3 sequence (DNA): TGCGCCAGCAGCGCGGGACAGCCAGGAGAGACCCAGTACTTC.

The chain carries TRBV2 and TRBJ1-4; D is unresolved. Germline V gene lookup returns CDR1 SNHLY and CDR2 FYNNEI. The V end lost 6 bases, the J end lost 10 bases, and 12 bases lay between the germline ends. CDR3 size: 12 residues. Here the CDR3 reads CASRESAPKLFF. The CDR3 region has the DNA TGTGCCAGCAGGGAGAGTGCACCAAAACTGTTTTTT.

CDR3: CASSDDQETQYF. CDR3 in DNA: TGTGCCAGCAGTGATGATCAAGAGACCCAGTACTTC. The chain joins TRBV2 to TRBJ2-5; D is undetermined. V was shortened by 3 bases and J by 2 bases, with 4 bases between the two germline ends. The CDR3 spans 12 residues. From germline, CDR1 is SNHLY and CDR2 FYNNEI.

This clone appeared once. This chain joins TRBV19 and TRBJ2-7; 11 positions match TRBD2. V was pared by 4 bases and J by 6 bases, with 8 bases of the junction left unmatched. The CDR3 extends over 15 amino acids. Germline lookup yields CDR1 LNHDA and CDR2 SQIVND (reference sequence). Here the CDR3 reads CASSSLLAGDSEQYF. For the CDR3, the DNA is TGTGCCAGTAGTAGCTTACTAGCGGGAGACAGCGAGCAGTACTTC.

The J gene is TRBJ2-3, the V gene TRBV7-3, with D uncertain. Trimming took off 2 bases at V and 3 bases at J, with 6 bases between the two ends. This CDR3 contains 13 residues. Looked up from germline, CDR1 is SGHTA and CDR2 is FQGTGA. CDR3 in DNA: TGTGCCAGCAGCTTACAGATTACAGATACGCAGTATTTT. Translated: CASSLQITDTQYF.

This clone has a single count. The gene calls are TRBV15 and TRBJ1-2, with D tentatively TRBD1 (5 bases). Germline lookup yields CDR1 LNHNV and CDR2 YYDKDF (reference sequence). The ends were cut back, 0 bases at V and 8 bases at J, with 10 bases in the middle. The CDR3 loop spans 13 amino acids. The CDR3 sequence: CATSRDQGSGYTF. The CDR3 region has the DNA TGTGCCACCAGCAGAGATCAGGGCAGCGGCTACACCTTC.

DNA of the CDR3: TGTGCCAGCAGGCCGACCGGACAGGGAGGGGGGACCCAGTACTTC. Its translation: CASRPTGQGGGTQYF. The chain links TRBV6-1 to TRBJ2-5, with D perhaps TRBD1 (8 bases). Per the germline V gene, CDR1 is MNHNS and CDR2 is SASEGT. CDR3 length: 15 amino acids. With 6 bases removed from V and 7 bases from J, the gap between germline ends came to 21 bases.

This clone came up once. V and J are TRBV7-2 and TRBJ2-7; unclear D gene. This CDR3 contains 12 residues. Trimming cost V 1 base and J 6 bases, with 7 bases left between them. Germline lookup yields CDR1 SGHTA and CDR2 FQGNSA. The CDR3 loop is CASSLVWGEQYF. CDR3 DNA sequence: TGTGCCAGCAGCTTAGTGTGGGGCGAGCAGTACTTC.

The rearrangement joins TRBV15 to TRBJ2-7, with D possibly TRBD2 on 6 matching bases. CDR1 and CDR2 from the germline V gene are LNHNV and YYDKDF (reference sequence). V lost 2 bases to trimming and J lost 2 bases, with 22 bases between them. The CDR3 sequence is 18 residues long. For the CDR3, the DNA is TGTGCCACCAGCAGACCACAGGTGGAGGGCCCCCTCACCTACGAGCAGTACTTC. Amino acid sequence: CATSRPQVEGPLTYEQYF.

This chain links TRBV5-4 with TRBJ2-3; 11 nucleotides line up with TRBD2. The germline V gene encodes CDR1 SGHNT and CDR2 YYREEE (reference sequence). The CDR3 is 18 amino acids. With 0 bases clipped from V and 0 bases from J, the junction kept 6 bases outside the gene matches. The CDR3 is CASSLGTSGPSSTDTQYF. The CDR3 DNA sequence: TGTGCCAGCAGCTTGGGGACTAGCGGGCCTTCTAGCACAGATACGCAGTATTTT.

This rearrangement joins TRBV6-5 to TRBJ2-2, with D perhaps TRBD1 (6 bases). V shed 0 bases and J shed 1 base, with 9 bases lying between them. CDR1 and CDR2 (germline): MNHEY, SVGAGI. This CDR3 comprises 16 residues. The CDR3 loop is CASSYSSRGNTGELFF. CDR3 DNA: TGTGCCAGCAGTTACTCGTCCAGGGGGAACACCGGGGAGCTGTTTTTT.

The gene calls are TRBV7-8 and TRBJ2-5; weak D call: TRBD1 (5 bases). Per the germline V gene, CDR1 is SGHVS and CDR2 is FQNEAQ. The length of the CDR3 is 14 residues. Trimming pared 3 bases from V and 4 bases from J, leaving 12 bases between. The CDR3 loop is CASSFARGRETQYF. In DNA form, the CDR3 reads TGTGCCAGCAGCTTTGCAAGGGGTAGAGAGACCCAGTACTTC.

V usage is TRBV5-1 and J usage is TRBJ2-7; TRBD1 matches 12 bases. Trimming cost V 3 bases and J 5 bases; bases outside gene matches: 12. The CDR3 contains 17 residues. Germline V gene sequence: CDR1 SGHRS, CDR2 YFSETQ. CDR3: CASSYGDRGRDGNEQYF. For the CDR3, the DNA is TGCGCCAGCAGCTATGGGGACAGGGGGCGCGACGGCAACGAGCAGTACTTC.

This clone occurred once. CDR3 protein: CASSPGGPDTQYF. The DNA for the CDR3 is TGTGCCAGCAGCCCTGGGGGGCCAGATACGCAGTATTTT. This sequence joins TRBV7-3 and TRBJ2-3; D may be TRBD1 or TRBD2 (6 bases each). V was pared by 5 bases and J by 4 bases, with 10 bases between. The CDR3 runs 13 residues. The germline gives CDR1 SGHTA, CDR2 FQGTGA.

The chain couples TRBV5-4 to TRBJ2-5; TRBD2 matches at 8 bases. Germline V gene data show CDR1 as SGHNT and CDR2 as YYREEE (reference sequence). The length of the CDR3 is 17 residues. Trimming removed 0 bases from V and 4 bases from J; junction bases left unmatched: 11. CDR3 protein: CASSLGVRREAGETQYF. The CDR3 coding sequence is TGTGCCAGCAGCTTGGGGGTGAGGCGGGAGGCGGGAGAGACCCAGTACTTC. Variable domain in full (rest from reference TRBV5-4 and TRBJ2-5): ETGVTQSPTHLIKTRGQQVTLRCSSQSGHNTVSWYQQALGQGPQFIFQYYREEENGRGNFPPRFSGLQFPNYSSELNVNALELDDSALYLCASSLGVRREAGETQYFGPGTRLLVL.

The CDR3 nucleotides read TGTGCCAGCAGCTCCCCCCGGGCAGGGCTGTACAATGAGCAGTTCTTC. It translates to CASSSPRAGLYNEQFF. The chain joins TRBV13 to TRBJ2-1, with D tentatively TRBD1 (5 bases). V was trimmed by 4 bases and J by 4 bases, leaving 17 bases between them. Germline loops: CDR1 PRHDT, CDR2 FYEKMQ (reference sequence). The CDR3 contains 16 residues.

V gene TRBV28 combines with J gene TRBJ1-2; 7 positions agree with TRBD1. Germline values: CDR1 MDHEN, CDR2 SYDVKM. CDR3 size: 14 residues. The ends lost 4 bases at V and 10 bases at J; junction bases unmatched: 12. The CDR3 sequence: CASSSPGTVADYTF. CDR3 coding DNA: TGTGCCAGCAGTTCCCCCGGGACAGTAGCTGACTACACCTTC.

This clone was seen once. This chain joins TRBV28 and TRBJ2-7; possible D gene TRBD2, 6 bases. The germline V gene encodes CDR1 MDHEN and CDR2 SYDVKM. The V end was cut by 4 bases, the J end by 2 bases, with 21 bases between. This CDR3 contains 17 residues. The CDR3 reads CASSYFDSSGKAYEQYF. Here the CDR3 DNA reads TGTGCCAGCAGTTACTTCGACAGTAGCGGAAAGGCCTACGAGCAGTACTTC. The whole variable domain, filled in from reference TRBV28 and TRBJ2-7, reads DVKVTQSSRYLVKRTGEKVFLECVQDMDHENMFWYRQDPGLGLRLIYFSYDVKMKEKGDIPEGYSVSREKKERFSLILESASTNQTSMYLCASSYFDSSGKAYEQYFGPGTRLTVT.